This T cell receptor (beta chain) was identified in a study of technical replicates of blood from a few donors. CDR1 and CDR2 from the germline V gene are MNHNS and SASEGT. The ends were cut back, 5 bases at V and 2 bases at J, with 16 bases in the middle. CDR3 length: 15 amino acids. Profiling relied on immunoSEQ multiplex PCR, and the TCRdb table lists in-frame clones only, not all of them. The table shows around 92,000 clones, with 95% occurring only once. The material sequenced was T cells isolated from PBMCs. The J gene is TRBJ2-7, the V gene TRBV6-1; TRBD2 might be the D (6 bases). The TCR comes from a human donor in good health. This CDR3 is CASSRLLADPYEQYF. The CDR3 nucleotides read TGTGCCAGCAGTAGGCTACTAGCCGATCCCTACGAGCAGTACTTC.